The 13 T cell receptor beta chains below were found in one sample sequenced in a study of OX40 agonist ivuxolimab in advanced cancers. The data were produced by immunoSEQ multiplex PCR, yet TCRdb's version contains in-frame clones alone and is incomplete. Counted here are fewer than 30,000 clones, roughly 92% occurring once; the ten biggest clones make up about 8.4%. The starting material was CD4+ or CD8+ T cells sorted from blood, obtained in a trial of the OX40 agonist ivuxolimab. Every receptor here comes from an adult with an advanced solid tumor such as melanoma, head and neck, liver or kidney cancer.

The chain combines TRBV7-2 with TRBJ2-2; no clear D. Germline V gene sequence: CDR1 SGHTA, CDR2 FQGNSA. The CDR3 loop spans 14 amino acids. Trimming took off 2 bases at V and 3 bases at J, with 7 bases between the two ends. The CDR3 sequence: CASSLITYTGELFF. The CDR3 DNA sequence: TGTGCCAGCAGCTTAATCACTTACACCGGGGAGCTGTTTTTT.

V and J are TRBV14 and TRBJ2-1; D is undetermined. Germline loops: CDR1 SGHDN, CDR2 FVKESK. V was trimmed by 0 bases and J by 1 base, leaving 16 bases between them. The CDR3 consists of 18 residues. As DNA, the CDR3 is TGTGCCAGCAGCCAAGATCGGTTAGGTAGGAGTTCCTACAATGAGCAGTTCTTC. Encoded protein: CASSQDRLGRSSYNEQFF. Full variable domain (remainder filled in from reference TRBV14 and TRBJ2-1): EAGVTQFPSHSVIEKGQTVTLRCDPISGHDNLYWYRRVMGKEIKFLLHFVKESKQDESGMPNNRFLAERTGGTYSTLKVQPAELEDSGVYFCASSQDRLGRSSYNEQFFGPGTRLTVL.

This clone was found once. The J gene is TRBJ2-1, the V gene TRBV5-4; D is ambiguous. Germline V CDR1 and CDR2: SGHNT, YYREEE (reference sequence). This CDR3 region has 13 residues. V was shortened by 4 bases and J by 4 bases, with 9 bases between the two germline ends. The CDR3 bases are TGTGCCAGCAGCCCTCGAGAATACAATGAGCAGTTCTTC. Its protein is CASSPREYNEQFF.

This clone qualifies as medium-sized. The chain links TRBV15 to TRBJ1-2; D ambiguous. The CDR3 is 14 amino acids. Between the trimmed V and J ends, which lost 0 bases and 5 bases, there was a span of 10 bases. Germline lookup yields CDR1 LNHNV and CDR2 YYDKDF (reference sequence). The CDR3 here is CATSRDRSGYGYTF. As DNA, the CDR3 is TGTGCCACCAGCAGAGACCGGTCAGGATATGGCTACACCTTC.

The chain uses TRBV6-5 and TRBJ2-7; 9 bases map to TRBD1. Germline V gives CDR1 MNHEY, CDR2 SVGAGI. The CDR3 spans 14 residues. V lost 7 bases to trimming and J lost 3 bases; unmatched junction nucleotides: 7. In DNA form, the CDR3 reads TGTGCCAGCACCCCGGGACAGGGAGTCTACGAGCAGTACTTC. It encodes CASTPGQGVYEQYF.

This chain connects TRBV28 to TRBJ2-2; TRBD2 matches 14 bases. In germline, CDR1 is MDHEN, CDR2 SYDVKM. J lost 4 bases, V lost 6 bases, and 7 bases had no gene match. CDR3 length: 17 amino acids. The CDR3 sequence: CASSHSGLAGVTGELFF. The CDR3 bases are TGTGCCAGCAGCCATTCGGGACTAGCGGGAGTCACCGGGGAGCTGTTTTTT.

The rearrangement links TRBV19 to TRBJ2-5, with 11 positions matching TRBD2. This CDR3 comprises 15 residues. V dropped 4 bases and J dropped 3; count of bases not matched to a gene: 4. Germline V CDR1 and CDR2: LNHDA, SQIVND (reference sequence). CDR3 protein: CASSKGTSGEETQYF. In DNA, the CDR3 is TGTGCCAGTAGTAAGGGGACTAGCGGCGAAGAGACCCAGTACTTC.

The rearrangement uses TRBV19 and TRBJ2-2, with D possibly TRBD1 on 5 matching bases. V was pared by 1 base and J by 4 bases, with 7 bases between. The CDR3 runs to 14 residues. Looked up from germline, CDR1 is LNHDA and CDR2 is SQIVND (reference sequence). CDR3 in amino acids: CASSIGTPTGELFF. In DNA, the CDR3 is TGTGCCAGTAGTATAGGGACACCCACCGGGGAGCTGTTTTTT.

The rearrangement joins TRBV11-2 to TRBJ1-1; D possibly corresponds to TRBD1 (5 bases). Trimming pared 4 bases from V and 1 base from J, leaving 10 bases between. The CDR3 runs 14 residues. Looked up from germline, CDR1 is SGHAT and CDR2 is FQNNGV. The DNA for the CDR3 is TGTGCCAGCAGCTCCTCGGACACGAACACTGAAGCTTTCTTT. Encoded protein: CASSSSDTNTEAFF.

This sequence joins TRBV29-1 and TRBJ2-7; perhaps TRBD2 as D (5 bases). The CDR3 sequence is 15 residues long. The V and J ends lost 6 bases and 0 bases respectively, with 18 bases between them. In germline, CDR1 is SQVTM, CDR2 ANQGSEA. CDR3 amino acids: CSVPQTSGISYEQYF. The CDR3, as DNA: TGCAGCGTCCCACAAACGTCGGGGATCTCCTACGAGCAGTACTTC.

The sample holds one count of this clone. The chain uses TRBV6-5 and TRBJ2-7; 7 bases line up with TRBD2. Per the germline V gene, CDR1 is MNHEY and CDR2 is SVGAGI. CDR3 length equals 15 residues. V lost 2 bases, J lost 5 bases, and 9 bases stayed unmatched. The CDR3 protein is CASSYVGGNRNEQYF. The CDR3 nucleotides read TGTGCCAGCAGTTACGTGGGGGGGAATAGGAACGAGCAGTACTTC.

The V call is TRBV19, the J call TRBJ2-1, with D maybe TRBD1 (5 bases). Trimming cost V 5 bases and J 4 bases, with 12 bases left between them. The CDR3 covers 14 residues. Germline V lookup: CDR1 LNHDA, CDR2 SQIVND (reference sequence). CDR3: CASSFDSLYNEQFF. In DNA form, the CDR3 reads TGTGCCAGTAGTTTTGACAGCCTATACAATGAGCAGTTCTTC.

The rearrangement uses TRBV14 and TRBJ2-5; 8 nucleotides agree with TRBD2. The CDR3 has 17 amino acids. Germline-derived CDR1 and CDR2 are SGHDN and FVKESK. V gave up 0 bases and J gave up 5 bases; unmatched junction bases: 11. The CDR3 loop reads CASSQDLGLGVWETQYF. In DNA, the CDR3 is TGTGCCAGCAGCCAAGACTTGGGACTAGGAGTGTGGGAGACCCAGTACTTC. The full variable domain, completed using reference TRBV14 and TRBJ2-5, is EAGVTQFPSHSVIEKGQTVTLRCDPISGHDNLYWYRRVMGKEIKFLLHFVKESKQDESGMPNNRFLAERTGGTYSTLKVQPAELEDSGVYFCASSQDLGLGVWETQYFGPGTRLLVL.